This passage covers 4 T cell receptor beta chains from one sample sequenced in a study of a mutant IDH1 vaccine in newly diagnosed glioma. Only in-frame clones appear in the TCRdb table, and some are missing; sequencing was by immunoSEQ multiplex PCR. The data contain tens of thousands of clones, 75% to 90% of them singletons. Time point here: week 47, end of study. Topical imiquimod accompanied each vaccine dose, which consisted of 300 ug of mutant IDH1 20-mer peptide. No antigen has been identified for these receptors. The sample here was PBMCs, taken from a glioma patient whose treatment included an IDH1 peptide vaccine. These receptors originate from a man aged 30-40 years with glioma.

The chain couples TRBV4-1 to TRBJ1-6, with TRBD1 as a possible D gene (5 bases). The V and J ends lost 4 bases and 0 bases respectively, with 16 bases between them. CDR3 length: 18 amino acids. CDR1 and CDR2 (germline): MGHRA, YSYEKL. CDR3 region: CASSPDSGGSSYNSPLHF. The CDR3, as DNA: TGCGCCAGCAGCCCTGATTCCGGGGGAAGCTCCTATAATTCACCCCTCCACTTT.

The chain has TRBV28 and TRBJ1-1; D call uncertain. V gave up 6 bases and J gave up 6 bases, with 14 bases separating them. The CDR3 loop spans 13 amino acids. Looked up from germline, CDR1 is MDHEN and CDR2 is SYDVKM. The CDR3 sequence is CASSFRRRAEAFF. As DNA, the CDR3 is TGTGCCAGCAGCTTTCGACGCAGAGCTGAAGCTTTCTTT. Combining the CDR3 with reference TRBV28 and TRBJ1-1 gives the whole variable domain DVKVTQSSRYLVKRTGEKVFLECVQDMDHENMFWYRQDPGLGLRLIYFSYDVKMKEKGDIPEGYSVSREKKERFSLILESASTNQTSMYLCASSFRRRAEAFFGQGTRLTVV.

This rearrangement joins TRBV27 to TRBJ2-3; no reliable D call. V was pared by 6 bases and J by 0 bases, with 10 bases between. The CDR3 is 14 amino acids. CDR1 is MNHEY, CDR2 SMNVEV, per germline (reference sequence). The CDR3 reads CASSPTLSTDTQYF. For the CDR3, the DNA is TGTGCCAGCAGCCCGACGCTGAGCACAGATACGCAGTATTTT.

This clone has only one observation. The chain couples TRBV30 to TRBJ1-6, with D tentatively TRBD1 (6 bases). Trimming removed 1 base from V and 0 bases from J, with 19 bases in between. CDR1 and CDR2 (germline): GTSNPN, SVGIG (reference sequence). This CDR3 contains 19 residues. The CDR3 loop is CAWSANRGGDISYNSPLHF. The CDR3 DNA sequence: TGTGCCTGGAGTGCCAACCGCGGAGGGGACATCTCCTATAATTCACCCCTCCACTTT.